Below, one T cell receptor (beta chain) is given with its context. This entry belongs to a study of blood T cell repertoires in COVID-19. Across the whole study: Samples representing acute and convalescent COVID-19 were sourced from the United States, Italy and Spain.

In the study's own analysis: Amplified reference gene primers provided the basis for estimating nucleated cell counts. The data were produced by immunoSEQ multiplex PCR, yet TCRdb's version contains in-frame clones alone and is incomplete. That table furnishes V, J and clone size, whereas the DNA furnished D and trimming. The sample holds approximately 200,000 clones; around nine tenths are singletons and the top ten take approximately 2.6%. Sample: peripheral blood. The clonotype originates from an older woman with acute or convalescent COVID-19.

The CDR3 reads CASSLDPAGTSNQPQHF. The DNA for the CDR3 is TGCGCCAGCAGTCTTGACCCGGCGGGGACTAGCAATCAGCCCCAGCATTTT. The chain couples TRBV23-1 to TRBJ1-5, with D possibly being TRBD1 (5 bases). TRBV23-1 is an open reading frame whose function is uncertain. The CDR3 runs 17 residues. The ends were cut back, 4 bases at V and 0 bases at J, with 16 bases in the middle.